This TCR beta chain was sequenced for a study of vaccination and CD4 T cells after COVID-19. Concerning this clonotype: Its antigen is not identified.

The CDR3 is 13 amino acids. CDR1 MDHEN and CDR2 SYDVKM come from the germline V gene. Trimming removed 8 bases from V and 8 bases from J; junction bases left unmatched: 9. Researchers used the Oncomine TCR Beta short-read assay to sequence DNA from cultured CD4+ T cells. TCRdb called the PCR reads again in MiXCR, with one record for every CDR3 protein. The sample has about 15,000 distinct CDR3 sequences; about 32% are singletons. Described treatment: roughly ten-day PBMC culture with coronavirus spike peptide pools or control peptides (ViraFEST assay). Sequenced input: cultured CD4+ T cells from blood. The chain combines TRBV28 with TRBJ1-2, with TRBD1 matching over 9 bases. The sequence came from a human donor with COVID-19. The CDR3 sequence: CASGGTGLEGYTF. CDR3 sequence (DNA): TGTGCCAGCGGGGGGACAGGGCTGGAAGGCTACACCTTC.